The TCR beta chain described here comes from a study of T and B cells in COVID-19 patients. Study as a whole: Blood was sampled from COVID-19 patients who were either actively infected or recovered.

The V segment lost 6 bases and the J segment 2 bases; nucleotides outside the gene matches: 3. This CDR3 has 14 residues. CDR1 is MNHEY, CDR2 SVGAGI, per germline. Relative to its sample, this clonotype is medium-sized. Multiplex PCR with BIOMED2 TRB-A/B primer pools amplified TRB rearrangements. TCRdb fed the multiplex PCR reads into MiXCR, producing one record per CDR3 protein. The table has several thousand distinct CDR3 sequences, around 25% seen once. From blood, about 250-550 ng of genomic DNA served as TRB template. This chain connects TRBV6-5 to TRBJ2-2; 7 nucleotides line up with TRBD2. This clonotype was obtained from a human donor with active COVID-19. The sequenced material came from blood. The CDR3 DNA sequence: TGTGCCAGCAGCCGCGGGAGTAACACCGGGGAGCTGTTTTTT. Protein sequence: CASSRGSNTGELFF.